These 10 T cell receptor beta chains originate from one sample sequenced in a study of blood T cell repertoires in COVID-19. Measured with immunoSEQ multiplex PCR; TCRdb has only the in-frame clones, and not every one. The repertoire includes about 100,000 clones, 80% to 95% of them detected once, and around 2.1% sits in the top ten. Sequencing was carried out using peripheral blood. The receptor set was obtained from a man in his forties or fifties with active COVID-19.

The V gene is TRBV5-1, the J gene TRBJ2-3; 11 positions match TRBD1. This CDR3 is built from 16 residues. V dropped 4 bases and J dropped 5; count of bases not matched to a gene: 9. CDR1 SGHRS and CDR2 YFSETQ come from the germline V gene. CDR3 in DNA: TGCGCCAGCAGCCCGAACGGACAGGGGGCGATAGATACGCAGTATTTT. Amino acid sequence: CASSPNGQGAIDTQYF.

The chain couples TRBV9 to TRBJ2-2; 9 bases fit TRBD2. The V gene end was trimmed by 4 bases and the J gene end by 6 bases; junction bases not matched to a gene: 10. The CDR3 has 16 amino acids. The germline V gene encodes CDR1 SGDLS and CDR2 YYNGEE. The CDR3 bases are TGTGCCAGCAGCCCCCTAGCGGGATTCGGGGCCGGGGAGCTGTTTTTT. Translated: CASSPLAGFGAGELFF.

The rearrangement uses TRBV6-2 or TRBV6-3 and TRBJ2-5; possible D gene TRBD1, 7 bases. This CDR3 spans 15 amino acids. Trimming pared 5 bases from V and 2 bases from J, leaving 15 bases between. CDR1 and CDR2 from the germline V gene are MNHEY and SVGEGT. CDR3 loop: CASSRYRGGQETQYF. The CDR3 DNA is TGTGCCAGCAGTCGATACAGGGGAGGACAAGAGACCCAGTACTTC.

J is TRBJ1-2 and V is TRBV7-9; D gene uncertain. Germline lookup yields CDR1 SEHNR and CDR2 FQNEAQ (reference sequence). Trimming stripped 1 base from V and 8 bases from J, with 14 bases between. The CDR3 runs 14 residues. CDR3: CASSLDSAGRGYTF. CDR3 coding DNA: TGTGCCAGCAGCTTAGATTCCGCAGGAAGGGGCTACACCTTC.

The chain employs TRBV7-2 and TRBJ2-7, with a tentative D call TRBD1 (6 bases). With 5 bases removed from V and 12 bases from J, the gap between germline ends came to 17 bases. CDR3 length: 12 amino acids. The germline gives CDR1 SGHTA, CDR2 FQGNSA. CDR3 protein: CASSLPPGHMYV. CDR3 in DNA: TGTGCCAGCAGCCTACCCCCGGGACATATGTACGTC.

This sequence joins TRBV5-1 and TRBJ2-2; a possible D gene is TRBD2 (5 bases). V was trimmed by 5 bases and J by 0 bases, leaving 14 bases between them. Germline V gene data show CDR1 as SGHRS and CDR2 as YFSETQ. The CDR3 runs 16 residues. In DNA form, the CDR3 reads TGCGCCAGCAGTCTCCCGGCAGCGGCGAACACCGGGGAGCTGTTTTTT. The encoded protein is CASSLPAAANTGELFF. Looking up the rest from reference TRBV5-1 and TRBJ2-2 gives the full variable domain: KAGVTQTPRYLIKTRGQQVTLSCSPISGHRSVSWYQQTPGQGLQFLFEYFSETQRNKGNFPGRFSGRQFSNSRSEMNVSTLELGDSALYLCASSLPAAANTGELFFGEGSRLTVL.

The chain couples TRBV25-1 to TRBJ1-6; TRBD1 aligns across 7 bases. Germline values: CDR1 MGHDK, CDR2 SYGVNS. J lost 7 bases, V lost 7 bases, and 7 bases had no gene match. The CDR3 length is 14 residues. CDR3 coding DNA: TGTGCCAGCAAAAGACAGGGAGGCAATTCACCCCTCCACTTT. This translates into CASKRQGGNSPLHF.

CDR3 loop: CATSRTPYNEQFF. CDR3 nucleotide sequence: TGTGCCACCAGTCGCACTCCCTACAATGAGCAGTTCTTC. The V gene is TRBV24-1, the J gene TRBJ2-1; D unresolved. There are 13 residues in the CDR3. Germline CDR1 and CDR2: KGHDR and SFDVKD. V lost 6 bases to trimming and J lost 2 bases, with 7 bases between them.

Regarding this clone: This sample also contains other DNA sequences that code for the same CDR3. The chain employs TRBV18 and TRBJ1-4; 9 bases align to TRBD1. This CDR3 is 14 amino acids long. CDR1 and CDR2 from the germline V gene are KGHSH and LQKENI. The V and J ends lost 5 bases and 8 bases, in that order; junction bases with no gene match: 6. CDR3 in amino acids: CASSSGQGGEKLFF. For the CDR3, the DNA is TGTGCCAGCTCATCGGGACAGGGTGGCGAAAAACTGTTTTTT.

The chain has TRBV7-3 and TRBJ2-1; 10 nucleotides agree with TRBD2. The CDR3 has 15 residues. With V trimmed by 5 bases and J by 6 bases, 7 bases remained unmatched. Germline V lookup: CDR1 SGHTA, CDR2 FQGTGA. CDR3 in DNA: TGTGCCAGCAGCCCACCAGCGGGGGGGCGCAATGAGCAGTTCTTC. It yields the protein CASSPPAGGRNEQFF.